This TCR beta chain was identified during a study of kidney transplant recipient with SARS-CoV-2 infection. CDR1 DFQATT and CDR2 SNEGSKA come from the germline V gene (reference sequence). The V and J ends lost 5 bases and 4 bases, in that order; junction bases with no gene match: 15. The CDR3 extends over 16 amino acids. Each CDR3 protein gets one entry after TCRdb re-called the reads with MiXCR. The table has about 240,000 distinct CDR3 sequences, around 28% seen once; the top ten hold less than 8.5%. The sequence was obtained from a male patient aged 30 to 40 who had COVID-19 and was a kidney transplant recipient. Some T cells could come from the graft donor. This chain joins TRBV20-1 and TRBJ2-3, with 7 bases that match TRBD2. The specimen was a blood sample, collected at baseline and on day 111 from a kidney transplant recipient. The CDR3 loop is CSAPPLGGSLADTQYF. For the CDR3, the DNA is TGCAGTGCTCCCCCTCTGGGCGGGAGTCTCGCAGATACGCAGTATTTT.